The 22 T cell receptor beta chains below were found in one sample sequenced in a study of shared clonotypes between healthy human individuals. Generated by immunoSEQ multiplex PCR, the TCRdb table keeps only in-frame clones and is missing some. The data show 2.3 million or so clones, 85% to 95% seen once. Sample: naive CD4+ T cells from PBMCs. Subset of the sample: CD45RA+ positively selected. These receptors were obtained from a man aged 18 to 30 in good health. Some clones in this sample may be carry-over from other donors' samples.

The chain is built from TRBV2 and TRBJ1-1; D gene ambiguous. From germline, CDR1 is SNHLY and CDR2 FYNNEI. The germline V and J ends were trimmed by 7 bases and 0 bases, with 12 bases remaining between them. The CDR3 consists of 14 residues. The CDR3 protein is CASKFEWMNTEAFF. CDR3 in DNA: TGTGCCAGCAAGTTCGAGTGGATGAACACTGAAGCTTTCTTT.

The chain joins TRBV5-1 to TRBJ2-7; D tentatively fits TRBD1 or TRBD2 (5 bases each). Trimming stripped 4 bases from V and 5 bases from J, with 13 bases between. This CDR3 has 13 amino acids. Germline V CDR1 and CDR2: SGHRS, YFSETQ. CDR3 sequence: CASSVARGHEQYF. CDR3 in DNA: TGCGCCAGCAGCGTAGCGAGGGGCCACGAGCAGTACTTC.

The rearrangement uses TRBV4-3 and TRBJ2-7, with 7 nucleotides matching TRBD2. The germline CDR1 and CDR2 sequences are LGHNA and YSLEER. Trimming removed 0 bases from V and 7 bases from J; junction bases left unmatched: 9. The CDR3 is 15 amino acids. The DNA for the CDR3 is TGCGCCAGCAGCCAAGATCTGGGGGGGAACTTGGAGCAGTACTTC. Its translation: CASSQDLGGNLEQYF.

The V call is TRBV2, the J call TRBJ2-1; 15 bases line up with TRBD2. The germline gives CDR1 SNHLY, CDR2 FYNNEI. CDR3 length: 17 residues. V dropped 7 bases and J dropped 4; count of bases not matched to a gene: 8. As DNA, the CDR3 is TGTGCCAGCACCCTATTCGGACTAGCGGGAGGGTACAATGAGCAGTTCTTC. The encoded protein is CASTLFGLAGGYNEQFF.

A remark on this clone: Other DNA sequences in this sample translate to the same CDR3. The chain employs TRBV29-1 and TRBJ1-2; possibly TRBD1 for D (5 bases). Germline CDR1 and CDR2: SQVTM and ANQGSEA. This CDR3 has 11 residues. V lost 4 bases, J lost 5 bases, and 8 bases lay in between. This CDR3 is CSVGGVYGYTF. The CDR3 bases are TGCAGCGTTGGGGGCGTGTATGGCTACACCTTC.

In its sample, this clone was seen once. The J gene is TRBJ2-1, the V gene TRBV2, with 15 bases matching TRBD2. Germline CDR1 and CDR2: SNHLY and FYNNEI. The CDR3 totals 17 residues. The trim removed 10 bases at V and 4 bases at J, leaving 11 bases unmatched. The DNA for the CDR3 is TGTGCCAACCAAGAAGGACTAGCGGGAGGGGATTACAATGAGCAGTTCTTC. Translating gives CANQEGLAGGDYNEQFF.

J is TRBJ2-3 and V is TRBV5-8; TRBD2 matches 10 bases. Trimming removed 2 bases from V and 1 base from J; junction bases left unmatched: 13. Germline loops: CDR1 SGHTS, CDR2 YDEGEE. The CDR3 covers 19 residues. The CDR3 sequence is CASSFVSSGRELGTDTQYF. In nucleotides, the CDR3 is TGTGCCAGCAGCTTTGTTTCCAGCGGGAGGGAATTAGGCACAGATACGCAGTATTTT.

V usage is TRBV6-6 and J usage is TRBJ2-1; D perhaps matches TRBD1 (6 bases). V was clipped by 10 bases and J by 3 bases, with 13 bases between them. The length of the CDR3 is 13 residues. Germline assignment: CDR1 MNHNY and CDR2 SVGAGI (reference sequence). The CDR3 coding sequence is TGTGCCACAGGGACATACAGCTACAATGAGCAGTTCTTC. As protein: CATGTYSYNEQFF.

V is TRBV4-3 and J is TRBJ1-2; a weak D match, TRBD1 (6 bases). This CDR3 is built from 15 residues. The V gene lost 0 bases and the J gene lost 3 bases, with 11 bases spanning the gap. In germline, CDR1 is LGHNA, CDR2 YSLEER. The chain's CDR3 is CASSQDLDSDYGYTF. The CDR3 DNA reads as TGCGCCAGCAGCCAAGATCTGGACAGTGACTATGGCTACACCTTC.

This chain connects TRBV4-2 to TRBJ2-1; no firm D call. Germline CDR1 and CDR2: LGHNA and YNFKEQ. V lost 0 bases, J lost 9 bases, and 9 bases lay in between. The CDR3 is made up of 13 amino acids. The CDR3 sequence is CASSQDLGGEQFF. CDR3 in DNA: TGTGCCAGCAGCCAAGACCTCGGTGGTGAGCAGTTCTTC.

The rearrangement links TRBV13 to TRBJ2-1, with D possibly TRBD1 on 6 matching bases. Deletions cut 2 bases from V and 12 bases from J, with 17 bases between. This CDR3 has 14 amino acids. The V gene's germline CDR1 is PRHDT and CDR2 FYEKMQ (reference sequence). The DNA of the CDR3 is TGTGCCAGCAGCTTAACTCCGGGACACCCCTGGCAGTTCTTC. This sequence encodes CASSLTPGHPWQFF. Drawing the rest from reference TRBV13 and TRBJ2-1, the complete variable domain is AAGVIQSPRHLIKEKRETATLKCYPIPRHDTVYWYQQGPGQDPQFLISFYEKMQSDKGSIPDRFSAQQFSDYHSELNMSSLELGDSALYFCASSLTPGHPWQFFGPGTRLTVL.

The chain has TRBV6-5 and TRBJ2-7; D is uncertain. The CDR3 runs 14 residues. Germline CDR1 is MNHEY and CDR2 is SVGAGI. Trimming took off 3 bases at V and 2 bases at J, with 11 bases between the two ends. This CDR3 reads CASSYVLGTYEQYF. The CDR3 bases are TGTGCCAGCAGTTATGTTTTAGGCACCTACGAGCAGTACTTC.

This rearrangement joins TRBV7-2 to TRBJ1-2, with D uncertain. The ends were cut back, 1 base at V and 8 bases at J, with 11 bases in the middle. The CDR3 consists of 13 residues. CDR1 and CDR2 from the germline V gene are SGHTA and FQGNSA. The CDR3 DNA is TGTGCCAGCAGCTTAGTTGTGCCTAGGGGCTACACCTTC. This sequence encodes CASSLVVPRGYTF.

The chain carries TRBV5-1 and TRBJ2-3; no firm D call. This CDR3 is built from 14 residues. Looked up from germline, CDR1 is SGHRS and CDR2 is YFSETQ. The germline V and J ends were trimmed by 1 base and 6 bases, with 12 bases remaining between them. The CDR3 DNA follows: TGCGCCAGCAGCTTGATAGGAGTTCAGGATACGCAGTATTTT. Its translation is CASSLIGVQDTQYF.

A word on this clone: A junction end diverges from the germline sequence, so it may reflect a read error. The J gene is TRBJ1-1, the V gene TRBV7-2, with 9 bases that match TRBD1. The CDR3 runs 14 residues. Germline CDR1 is SGHTA and CDR2 is FQGNSA. CDR3 sequence (DNA): TGTGCCAACAGCCCCACAGGGGGCCCCACTGAAGCTTTCTTT. This sequence encodes CANSPTGGPTEAFF.

The CDR3 here is CASSTGTAQETQYF. The CDR3 DNA reads as TGCGCCAGCAGTACCGGGACAGCACAAGAGACCCAGTACTTC. The chain uses TRBV10-1 and TRBJ2-5; 7 bases are a match to TRBD1. Germline assignment: CDR1 WNHNN and CDR2 SYGVQD (reference sequence). V gave up 5 bases and J gave up 2 bases; unmatched junction bases: 5. The CDR3 totals 14 residues.

This chain links TRBV4-3 with TRBJ1-5; TRBD1 is a possible D gene (5 bases). V shed 4 bases and J shed 1 base, with 17 bases lying between them. The CDR3 runs to 17 residues. Germline-derived CDR1 and CDR2 are LGHNA and YSLEER. CDR3 nucleotides: TGCGCCAGCAGCCTTACCGTCGGTGCAGGGAGCAATCAGCCCCAGCATTTT. As protein: CASSLTVGAGSNQPQHF.

The chain combines TRBV9 with TRBJ2-7, with 11 bases that match TRBD2. CDR3 length equals 16 residues. The V segment lost 0 bases and the J segment 5 bases; nucleotides outside the gene matches: 7. Per germline, CDR1 SGDLS and CDR2 YYNGEE. CDR3 amino acids: CASSVGRLAGGHEQYF. The DNA of the CDR3 is TGTGCCAGCAGCGTAGGTCGGCTAGCGGGAGGCCACGAGCAGTACTTC. The variable domain in full, completed from reference TRBV9 and TRBJ2-7, reads DSGVTQTPKHLITATGQRVTLRCSPRSGDLSVYWYQQSLDQGLQFLIQYYNGEERAKGNILERFSAQQFPDLHSELNLSSLELGDSALYFCASSVGRLAGGHEQYFGPGTRLTVT.

In the case of this clone: Within the sample, other DNA sequences also encode this same CDR3. The V call is TRBV7-9, the J call TRBJ1-5, with TRBD1 as a possible D gene (5 bases). Germline V gene sequence: CDR1 SEHNR, CDR2 FQNEAQ (reference sequence). V lost 5 bases, J lost 4 bases, and 9 bases lay in between. The CDR3 has 13 residues. CDR3 in amino acids: CASSLGRNQPQHF. The CDR3 coding sequence is TGTGCCAGCAGCCTGGGGCGGAATCAGCCCCAGCATTTT.

This chain connects TRBV28 to TRBJ1-5, with D perhaps TRBD1 (6 bases). The V gene lost 9 bases and the J gene lost 0 bases, with 9 bases spanning the gap. The CDR3 covers 13 residues. The germline V gene has CDR1 MDHEN and CDR2 SYDVKM. Here the CDR3 DNA reads TGTGCCAGTTGGGACATTAGCAATCAGCCCCAGCATTTT. Translating gives CASWDISNQPQHF. The full variable domain, completed using reference TRBV28 and TRBJ1-5, is DVKVTQSSRYLVKRTGEKVFLECVQDMDHENMFWYRQDPGLGLRLIYFSYDVKMKEKGDIPEGYSVSREKKERFSLILESASTNQTSMYLCASWDISNQPQHFGDGTRLSIL.

The table lists this clone with a count of one. The V call is TRBV5-1, the J call TRBJ2-7; D assignment may be TRBD1 or TRBD2 (5 bases each). Looked up from germline, CDR1 is SGHRS and CDR2 is YFSETQ. V shed 0 bases and J shed 7 bases, with 23 bases lying between them. CDR3 length equals 17 residues. The CDR3 DNA reads TGCGCCAGCAGCTTGGGACCTCCCTCGATACTTGGGGGTGAGCAGTACTTC. This encodes CASSLGPPSILGGEQYF.

This clone has a single count. This chain uses TRBV10-3 with TRBJ2-5, with D possibly matching TRBD1 (5 bases). Germline loops: CDR1 ENHRY, CDR2 SYGVKD. The germline V and J ends were trimmed by 4 bases and 3 bases, with 12 bases remaining between them. This CDR3 region has 14 residues. Here the CDR3 DNA reads TGTGCCATCAGTGTTTCCAGGGCGGAAGAGACCCAGTACTTC. Translated: CAISVSRAEETQYF.